This TCR beta chain was recovered during a study of T cells in Graves' hyperthyroidism and ophthalmopathy. As for the study in general: The initial diagnosis was the point when peripheral blood was collected, ahead of any treatment.

At least 3 on the Clinical Activity Score was recorded for ophthalmopathy patients, who also had NOSPECS grade at least 4 and duration under 3 months. Uncontrolled infection, other autoimmune disease, pregnancy or lactation led to exclusion. The source of the PBMCs was less than 12 ml of fresh peripheral blood. RNA transcripts yielded amplified TCR beta CDR3 regions. The TCR CDR3 first-round RT-PCR relied on the HTBI primer set. One entry per CDR3 protein results from TCRdb running MiXCR on the multiplex PCR reads. This sample has about 480,000 distinct CDR3 sequences, with about 20% found just once. In germline, CDR1 is ENHRY, CDR2 SYGVKD. CDR3 length equals 14 residues. Trimming removed 2 bases at V and 2 bases at J, with 7 bases between.

Specimen: blood. The TCR sequence derives from a woman aged 70 to 79 with Graves' ophthalmopathy. V gene TRBV10-3 combines with J gene TRBJ2-1; D possibly corresponds to TRBD1 (6 bases). In DNA, the CDR3 is TGTGCCATCAGTGAGAGGACAGCCTACAATGAGCAGTTCTTC. Protein: CAISERTAYNEQFF.